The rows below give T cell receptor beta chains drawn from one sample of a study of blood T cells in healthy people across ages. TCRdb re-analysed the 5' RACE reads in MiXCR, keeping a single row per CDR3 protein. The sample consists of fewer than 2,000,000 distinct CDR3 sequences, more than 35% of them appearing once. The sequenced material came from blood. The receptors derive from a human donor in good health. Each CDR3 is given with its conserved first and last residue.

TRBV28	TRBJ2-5	CASNPRGGQETQYF
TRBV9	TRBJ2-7	CASSLGTGSAYEQYF
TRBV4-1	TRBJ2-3	CASNPGILNTDTQYF
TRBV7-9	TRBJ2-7	CASTLGAYEQYF
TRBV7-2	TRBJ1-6	CASSSGLQRPSGSPLHF
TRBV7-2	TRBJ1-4	CASSLYRGGEKLFF
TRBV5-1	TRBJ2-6	CASSLATGANVRTF
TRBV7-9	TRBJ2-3	CASSLFYSGAADTQYF
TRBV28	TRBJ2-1	CASRSDFIEQFF
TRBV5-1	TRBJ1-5	CASSQGGGDQPQHF
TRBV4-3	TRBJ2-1	CASSQDDAYHNEQFF
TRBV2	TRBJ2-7	CASSGDRLNSYEQYF
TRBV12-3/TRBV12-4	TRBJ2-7	CASSLVPGLGEQYF
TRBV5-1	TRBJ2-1	CASRRGGQSYNEQFF
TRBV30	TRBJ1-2	CAWSTGTLGYTF
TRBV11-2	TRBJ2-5	CASSTEAAEETQYF
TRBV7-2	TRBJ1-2	CASSLDRNDGYTF
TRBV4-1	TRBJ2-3	CASSPDHGADTQYF
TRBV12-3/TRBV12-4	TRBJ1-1	CASKWAARPTEAFF
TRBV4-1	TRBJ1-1	CASRLVGGNTEAFF
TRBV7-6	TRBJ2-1	CASSPQGRGALTSSYNEQFF
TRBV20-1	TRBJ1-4	CSARVQLATNEKLFF